This TCR beta chain was captured in a study of T cells in Graves' hyperthyroidism and ophthalmopathy. Study results and limitations: The model anticipated ophthalmopathy a median about six months pre-onset. Researchers report that a 13 V-J model separated ophthalmopathy from stable hyperthyroidism.

This clonotype was detected ten times or more. The antigen is undetermined. V lost 0 bases to trimming and J lost 1 base; unmatched junction nucleotides: 3. Per germline, CDR1 SQVTM and CDR2 ANQGSEA. This CDR3 spans 15 amino acids. What was amplified from RNA transcripts were TCR beta CDR3 regions. The HTBI primer set drove a first-round RT-PCR of the TCR CDR3. Each CDR3 protein is one row after TCRdb ran MiXCR on the multiplex PCR reads. The sample contains 750,000 to 900,000 distinct CDR3 sequences, over 35% of which appear only once. The study enrolled patients aged 18 to 65 with newly diagnosed hyperthyroidism of under 2 months' duration. Patients were excluded because of uncontrolled infection, other autoimmune disease, pregnancy or lactation.

The rearrangement joins TRBV29-1 to TRBJ2-7, with TRBD2 matching 10 bases. This sequence was found in a man aged 18 to 29 with Graves' hyperthyroidism. Source material: blood. Written as DNA, the CDR3 is TGCAGCGTTGAAGAGGTTAGCGGGGGGTCCTACGAGCAGTACTTC. It is translated as CSVEEVSGGSYEQYF.